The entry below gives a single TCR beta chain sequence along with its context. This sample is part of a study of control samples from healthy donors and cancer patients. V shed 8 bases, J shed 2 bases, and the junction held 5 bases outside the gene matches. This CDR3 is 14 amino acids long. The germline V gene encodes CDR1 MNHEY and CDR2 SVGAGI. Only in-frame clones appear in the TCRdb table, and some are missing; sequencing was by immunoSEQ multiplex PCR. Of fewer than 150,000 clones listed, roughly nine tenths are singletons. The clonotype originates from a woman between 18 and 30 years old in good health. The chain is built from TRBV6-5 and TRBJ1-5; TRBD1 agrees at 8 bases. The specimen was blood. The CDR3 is CASGPGGGNQPQHF. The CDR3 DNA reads TGTGCCAGCGGACCAGGGGGCGGCAATCAGCCCCAGCATTTT.